The clone carrying this TCR beta chain was counted ten times or more. The data were taken from a study of shared clonotypes between healthy human individuals. V was pared by 3 bases and J by 7 bases, with 9 bases between. Germline CDR1 is DFQATT and CDR2 is SNEGSKA (reference sequence). The CDR3 has 11 residues. Only in-frame clones appear in the TCRdb table, and some are missing; sequencing was by immunoSEQ multiplex PCR. The table records some 92,000 clones, over 40% of them present only once. The receptor's source is a woman in her thirties or forties in good health. Some clones in this sample may be carry-over from other donors' samples. The chain employs TRBV20-1 and TRBJ1-2; no clear D gene. The source material was PBMCs. The CDR3 is CSASTFPGYTF. The CDR3 DNA reads TGCAGTGCTAGCACCTTTCCTGGCTACACCTTC.